The T cell receptor (beta chain) described here comes from a study of radiotherapy plus CTLA-4 blockade in lung cancer. Germline V gene data show CDR1 as LNHDA and CDR2 as SQIVND (reference sequence). CDR3 length: 13 amino acids. Deletions cut 3 bases from V and 7 bases from J, with 9 bases between. Some clones are missing from TCRdb's copy, which holds only in-frame ones; the method was immunoSEQ multiplex PCR. The profile covers approximately 94,000 clones, with around 84% appearing a single time and roughly 26% taken by the ten largest. People whose metastatic non-small-cell lung cancer was chemo-refractory got focal radiation along with CTLA-4 blockade by ipilimumab.

The source material was peripheral blood, sampled from a patient treated with radiotherapy plus ipilimumab. The clonotype was recovered from a human donor with non-small cell lung cancer that progressed on radiotherapy plus ipilimumab. This rearrangement joins TRBV19 to TRBJ2-2; no firm D call. CDR3 loop: CASSIGSGGELFF. DNA for the CDR3: TGTGCCAGTAGTATCGGCTCAGGCGGGGAGCTGTTTTTT.